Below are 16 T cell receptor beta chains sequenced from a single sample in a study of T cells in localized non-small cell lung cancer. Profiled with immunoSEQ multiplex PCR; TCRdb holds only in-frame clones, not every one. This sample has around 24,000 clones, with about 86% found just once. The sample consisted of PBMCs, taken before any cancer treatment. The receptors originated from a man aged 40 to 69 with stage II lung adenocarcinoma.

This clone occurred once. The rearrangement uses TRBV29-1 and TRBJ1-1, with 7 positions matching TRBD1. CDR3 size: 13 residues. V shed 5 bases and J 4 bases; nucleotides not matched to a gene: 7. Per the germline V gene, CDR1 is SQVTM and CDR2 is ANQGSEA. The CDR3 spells CSVQTGLGTEAFF. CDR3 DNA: TGCAGCGTTCAGACAGGGTTAGGCACTGAAGCTTTCTTT.

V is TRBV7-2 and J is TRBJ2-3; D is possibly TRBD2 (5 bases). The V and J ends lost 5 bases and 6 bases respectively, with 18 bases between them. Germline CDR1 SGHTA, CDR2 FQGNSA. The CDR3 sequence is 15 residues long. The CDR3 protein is CASSLLKREMDTQYF. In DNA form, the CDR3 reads TGTGCCAGCAGCCTTCTGAAGAGGGAGATGGATACGCAGTATTTT.

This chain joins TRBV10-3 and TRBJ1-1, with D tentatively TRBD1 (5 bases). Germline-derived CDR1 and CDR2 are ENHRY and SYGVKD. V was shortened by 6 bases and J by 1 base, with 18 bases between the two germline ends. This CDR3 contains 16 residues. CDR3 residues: CAIRSSSAGRNTEAFF. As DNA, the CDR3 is TGTGCCATCAGAAGCTCGAGCGCAGGGCGGAACACTGAAGCTTTCTTT.

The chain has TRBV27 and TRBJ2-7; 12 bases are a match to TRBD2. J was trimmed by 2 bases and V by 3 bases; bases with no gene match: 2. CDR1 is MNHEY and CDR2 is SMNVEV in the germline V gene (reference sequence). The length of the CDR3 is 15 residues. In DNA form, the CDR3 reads TGTGCCAGCAGTTTGACTAGCGGGGGAACCTACGAGCAGTACTTC. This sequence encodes CASSLTSGGTYEQYF.

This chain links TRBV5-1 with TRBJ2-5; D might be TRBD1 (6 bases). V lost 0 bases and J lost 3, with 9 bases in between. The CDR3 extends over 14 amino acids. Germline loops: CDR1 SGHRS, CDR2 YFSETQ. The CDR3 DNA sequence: TGCGCCAGCAGCTTGGCTCAGGGGAAAGAGACCCAGTACTTC. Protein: CASSLAQGKETQYF.

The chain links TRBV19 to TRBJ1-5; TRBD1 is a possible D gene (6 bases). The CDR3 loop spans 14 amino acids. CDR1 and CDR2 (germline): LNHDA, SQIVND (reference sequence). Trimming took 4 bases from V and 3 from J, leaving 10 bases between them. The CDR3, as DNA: TGTGCCAGTAGTACGACAGGCGTCAATCAGCCCCAGCATTTT. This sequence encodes CASSTTGVNQPQHF.

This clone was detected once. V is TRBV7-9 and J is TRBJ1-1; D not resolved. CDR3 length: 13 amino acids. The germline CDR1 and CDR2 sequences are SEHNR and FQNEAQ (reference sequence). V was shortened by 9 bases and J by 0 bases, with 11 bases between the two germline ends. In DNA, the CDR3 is TGTGCCAGTTATGGCTACATGAACACTGAAGCTTTCTTT. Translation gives CASYGYMNTEAFF.

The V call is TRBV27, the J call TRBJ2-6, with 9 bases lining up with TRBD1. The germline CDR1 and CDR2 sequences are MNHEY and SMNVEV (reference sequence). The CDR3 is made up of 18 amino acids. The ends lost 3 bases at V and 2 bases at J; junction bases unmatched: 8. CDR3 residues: CASSFPTGGPPGANVLTF. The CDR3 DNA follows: TGTGCCAGCAGTTTTCCGACAGGGGGACCCCCTGGGGCCAACGTCCTGACTTTC. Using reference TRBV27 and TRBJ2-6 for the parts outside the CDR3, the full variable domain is EAQVTQNPRYLITVTGKKLTVTCSQNMNHEYMSWYRQDPGLGLRQIYYSMNVEVTDKGDVPEGYKVSRKEKRNFPLILESPSPNQTSLYFCASSFPTGGPPGANVLTFGAGSRLTVL.

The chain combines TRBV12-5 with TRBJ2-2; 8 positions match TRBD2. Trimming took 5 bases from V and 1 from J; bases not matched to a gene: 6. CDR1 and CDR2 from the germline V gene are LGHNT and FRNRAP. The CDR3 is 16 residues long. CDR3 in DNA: TGTGCTAGTGGTCCCACCGGGACTAGGAACACCGGGGAGCTGTTTTTT. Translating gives CASGPTGTRNTGELFF. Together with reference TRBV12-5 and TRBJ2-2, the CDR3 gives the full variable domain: DARVTQTPRHKVTEMGQEVTMRCQPILGHNTVFWYRQTMMQGLELLAYFRNRAPLDDSGMPKDRFSAEMPDATLATLKIQPSEPRDSAVYFCASGPTGTRNTGELFFGEGSRLTVL.

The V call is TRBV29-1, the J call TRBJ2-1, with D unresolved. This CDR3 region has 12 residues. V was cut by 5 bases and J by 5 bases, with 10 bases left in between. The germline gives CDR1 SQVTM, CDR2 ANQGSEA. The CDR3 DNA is TGCAGCGTTCCGAGGACCAACAATGAGCAGTTCTTC. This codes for CSVPRTNNEQFF.

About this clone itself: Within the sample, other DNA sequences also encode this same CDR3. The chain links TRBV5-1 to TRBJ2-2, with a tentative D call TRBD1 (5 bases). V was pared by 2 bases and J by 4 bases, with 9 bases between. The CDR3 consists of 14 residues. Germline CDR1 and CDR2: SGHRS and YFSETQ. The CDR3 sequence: CASSLDRSTGELFF. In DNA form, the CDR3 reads TGCGCCAGCAGCTTAGACAGAAGCACCGGGGAGCTGTTTTTT.

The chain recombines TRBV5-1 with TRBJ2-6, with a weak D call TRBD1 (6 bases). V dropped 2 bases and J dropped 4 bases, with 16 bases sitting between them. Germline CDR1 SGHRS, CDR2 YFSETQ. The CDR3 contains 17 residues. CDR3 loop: CASSLTGSTRGANVLTF. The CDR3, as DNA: TGCGCCAGCAGCTTAACAGGGAGTACGCGAGGGGCCAACGTCCTGACTTTC.

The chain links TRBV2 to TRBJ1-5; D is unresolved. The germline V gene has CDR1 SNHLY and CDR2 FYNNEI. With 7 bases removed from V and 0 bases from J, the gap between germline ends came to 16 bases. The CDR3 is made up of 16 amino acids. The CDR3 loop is CASTSGRYLSNQPQHF. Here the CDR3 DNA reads TGTGCCAGCACCTCAGGACGTTATCTTAGCAATCAGCCCCAGCATTTT.

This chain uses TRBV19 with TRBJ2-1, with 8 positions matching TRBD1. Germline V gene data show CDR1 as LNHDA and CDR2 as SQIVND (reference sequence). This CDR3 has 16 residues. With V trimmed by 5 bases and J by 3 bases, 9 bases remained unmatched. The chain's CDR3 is CASSLRTGPNYNEQFF. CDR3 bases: TGTGCCAGTAGTCTGCGGACAGGGCCAAACTACAATGAGCAGTTCTTC.

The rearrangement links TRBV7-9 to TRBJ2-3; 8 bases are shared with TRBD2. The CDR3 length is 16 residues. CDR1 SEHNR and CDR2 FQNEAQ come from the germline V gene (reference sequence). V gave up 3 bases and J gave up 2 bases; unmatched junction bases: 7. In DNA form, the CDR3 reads TGTGCCAGCAGCTTTTATAGCGGGGCGAACACAGATACGCAGTATTTT. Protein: CASSFYSGANTDTQYF.

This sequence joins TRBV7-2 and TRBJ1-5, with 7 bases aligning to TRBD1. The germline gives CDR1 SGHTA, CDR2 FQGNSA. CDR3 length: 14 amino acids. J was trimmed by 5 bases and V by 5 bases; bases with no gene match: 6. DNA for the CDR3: TGTGCCAGCAGCCCCACAGGGGCCCATCAGCCCCAGCATTTT. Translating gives CASSPTGAHQPQHF.